The entry below gives a single TCR beta chain sequence along with its context. The antigen is unknown. Profiled with immunoSEQ multiplex PCR; TCRdb holds only in-frame clones, not every one. This table holds 90,000 to 120,000 clones, under 95% found once. The data derive from a study of T cell responses to AZD1222 COVID-19 vaccine. General study results and limits: Spike-specific TCR breadth and depth grew following two AZD1222 doses. Among those given AZD1222, only five or six were seropositive at baseline.

The ends lost 5 bases at V and 3 bases at J; junction bases unmatched: 12. Germline values: CDR1 SEHNR, CDR2 FQNEAQ (reference sequence). CDR3 length: 16 amino acids. The sequenced sample was peripheral blood, obtained on day 0 of AZD1222 vaccination. The genes are TRBV7-9 and TRBJ2-5; TRBD1 agrees at 7 bases. The TCR comes from an adult in good health. This CDR3 reads CASSTREQGIEETQYF. DNA for the CDR3: TGTGCCAGCAGCACTAGAGAACAGGGGATCGAAGAGACCCAGTACTTC.